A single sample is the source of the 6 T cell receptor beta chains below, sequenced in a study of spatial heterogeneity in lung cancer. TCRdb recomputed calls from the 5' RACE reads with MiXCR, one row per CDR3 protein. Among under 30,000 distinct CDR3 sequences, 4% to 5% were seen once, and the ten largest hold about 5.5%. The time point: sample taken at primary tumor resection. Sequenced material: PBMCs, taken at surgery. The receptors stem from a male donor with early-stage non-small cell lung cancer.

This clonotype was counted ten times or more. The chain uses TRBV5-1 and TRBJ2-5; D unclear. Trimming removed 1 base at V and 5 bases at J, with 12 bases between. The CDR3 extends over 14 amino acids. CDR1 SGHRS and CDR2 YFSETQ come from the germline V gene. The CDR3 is CASSLYAEGETQYF. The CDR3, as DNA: TGCGCCAGCAGCTTGTACGCCGAAGGCGAGACCCAGTACTTC.

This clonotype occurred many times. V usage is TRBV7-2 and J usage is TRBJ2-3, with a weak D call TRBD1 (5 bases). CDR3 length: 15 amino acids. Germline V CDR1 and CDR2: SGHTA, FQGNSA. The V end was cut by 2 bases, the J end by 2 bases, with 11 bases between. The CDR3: CASSLRAGFTDTQYF. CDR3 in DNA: TGTGCCAGCAGCTTAAGGGCAGGGTTCACAGATACGCAGTATTTT.

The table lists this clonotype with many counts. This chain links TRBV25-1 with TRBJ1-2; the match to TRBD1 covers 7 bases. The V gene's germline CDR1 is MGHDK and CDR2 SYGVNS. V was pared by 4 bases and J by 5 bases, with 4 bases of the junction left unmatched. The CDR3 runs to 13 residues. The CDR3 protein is CASSAGGSYGYTF. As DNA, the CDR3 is TGTGCCAGCAGTGCAGGGGGGAGTTATGGCTACACCTTC.

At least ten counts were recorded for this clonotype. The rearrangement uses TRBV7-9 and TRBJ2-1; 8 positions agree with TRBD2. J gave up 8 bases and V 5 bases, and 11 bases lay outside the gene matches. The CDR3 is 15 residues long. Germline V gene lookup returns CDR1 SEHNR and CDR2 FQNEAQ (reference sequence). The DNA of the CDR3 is TGTGCCAGCAGCGGAAGCGGGAGCACCGGCGATGAGCAGTTCTTC. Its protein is CASSGSGSTGDEQFF.

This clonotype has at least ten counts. This chain's CDR3 is CASGTSYGYTF. The CDR3, as DNA: TGTGCCAGCGGGACGTCCTATGGCTACACCTTC. The rearrangement uses TRBV6-5 and TRBJ1-2, with D possibly TRBD1 on 5 matching bases. Trimming cost V 8 bases and J 4 bases, with 8 bases left between them. CDR3 length: 11 residues. In germline, CDR1 is MNHEY, CDR2 SVGAGI.

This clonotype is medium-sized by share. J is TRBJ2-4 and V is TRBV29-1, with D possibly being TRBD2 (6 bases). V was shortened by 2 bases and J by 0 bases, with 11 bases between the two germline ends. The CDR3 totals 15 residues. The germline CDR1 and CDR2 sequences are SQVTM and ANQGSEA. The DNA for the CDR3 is TGCAGCGTTGAAAGGAGGGACCTAGCCAAAAACATTCAGTACTTC. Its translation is CSVERRDLAKNIQYF.